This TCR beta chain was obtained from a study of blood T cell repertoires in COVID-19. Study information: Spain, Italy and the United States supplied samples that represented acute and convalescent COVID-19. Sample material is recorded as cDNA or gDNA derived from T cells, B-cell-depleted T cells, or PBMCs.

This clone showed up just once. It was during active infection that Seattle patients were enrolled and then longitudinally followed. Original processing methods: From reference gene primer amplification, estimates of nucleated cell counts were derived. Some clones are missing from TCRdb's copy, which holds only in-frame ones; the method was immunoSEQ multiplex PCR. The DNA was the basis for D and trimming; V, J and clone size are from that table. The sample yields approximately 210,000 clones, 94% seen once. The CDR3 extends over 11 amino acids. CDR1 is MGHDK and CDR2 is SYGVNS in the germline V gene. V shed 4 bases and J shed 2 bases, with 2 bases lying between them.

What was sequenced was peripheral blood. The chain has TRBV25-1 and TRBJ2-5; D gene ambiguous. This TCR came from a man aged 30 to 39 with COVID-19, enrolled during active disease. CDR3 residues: CASSAQETQYF. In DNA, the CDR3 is TGTGCCAGCAGTGCACAAGAGACCCAGTACTTC.